The 27 T cell receptor beta chains below all came from one sample that was sequenced in a study of naive and memory T cell subsets. The beta constant-region primer was an equimolar mix of two oligonucleotides covering TRBC1 and TRBC2. Four rounds of PCR amplified the ligated cDNA using nested alpha and beta constant-region primers plus SP2. MiXCR, applied by TCRdb to the UMI-ligation and nested PCR reads, yields one record per CDR3 protein. The repertoire has around 140,000 distinct CDR3 sequences, approximately 20% of them found once; the top ten carry 0.6% to 0.7%. Overall study results and limits: Possibly reflecting memory cells re-expressing CD45RA, a few larger clonotypes occurred in naive repertoires, especially CD8.

Their antigen targets remain unknown. Sequences were obtained from naive CD8+ T cells from blood. The source of these receptors is a human donor in good health.

The chain has TRBV28 and TRBJ2-5; 10 bases match TRBD2. Germline loops: CDR1 MDHEN, CDR2 SYDVKM. The V gene end was trimmed by 5 bases and the J gene end by 4 bases; junction bases not matched to a gene: 10. The CDR3 spans 16 residues. In DNA form, the CDR3 reads TGTGCCAGCAGTATCTTAGCGGGAGGTCCGGCAGAGACCCAGTACTTC. This gives the protein CASSILAGGPAETQYF. The full variable domain, completed using reference TRBV28 and TRBJ2-5, is DVKVTQSSRYLVKRTGEKVFLECVQDMDHENMFWYRQDPGLGLRLIYFSYDVKMKEKGDIPEGYSVSREKKERFSLILESASTNQTSMYLCASSILAGGPAETQYFGPGTRLLVL.

The V and J genes are TRBV29-1 and TRBJ1-5, with TRBD1 identical over 7 bases. The CDR3 consists of 14 residues. Per germline, CDR1 SQVTM and CDR2 ANQGSEA. V was clipped by 6 bases and J by 5 bases; unmatched bases: 10. CDR3 in DNA: TGCAGCGTAGCCATGGGAACAGGGGATCAGCCCCAGCATTTT. Amino acid sequence: CSVAMGTGDQPQHF.

There are many counts of this clonotype. V is TRBV4-1 and J is TRBJ2-5; 12 bases agree with TRBD2. The CDR3 sequence is 16 residues long. The J segment lost 1 base and the V segment lost 3 bases, leaving 3 bases of the junction unmatched. Germline V lookup: CDR1 MGHRA, CDR2 YSYEKL. The CDR3 spells CASSHGLAGSQETQYF. CDR3 DNA: TGCGCCAGCAGCCACGGACTAGCGGGGTCCCAAGAGACCCAGTACTTC.

This clonotype has a handful of counts. V is TRBV3-1 and J is TRBJ2-7; 8 bases are shared with TRBD1. CDR1 and CDR2 (germline): LGHDT, YNNKEL (reference sequence). CDR3 size: 15 residues. V lost 4 bases to trimming and J lost 6 bases; unmatched junction nucleotides: 11. The CDR3 coding sequence is TGTGCCAGCAGCCGCGACAGGGGCCGCCCCGTCGAGCAGTACTTC. This encodes CASSRDRGRPVEQYF.

This clonotype was detected many times. The chain carries TRBV28 and TRBJ2-5; D may match TRBD1 or TRBD2 (5 bases each). Germline values: CDR1 MDHEN, CDR2 SYDVKM. V dropped 2 bases and J dropped 2 bases, with 12 bases sitting between them. CDR3 size: 15 residues. The CDR3 DNA reads as TGTGCCAGCAGTTTAAGGGCTTGGGGGCAAGAGACCCAGTACTTC. It specifies CASSLRAWGQETQYF. The whole variable domain, filled in from reference TRBV28 and TRBJ2-5, reads DVKVTQSSRYLVKRTGEKVFLECVQDMDHENMFWYRQDPGLGLRLIYFSYDVKMKEKGDIPEGYSVSREKKERFSLILESASTNQTSMYLCASSLRAWGQETQYFGPGTRLLVL.

This clonotype was seen repeatedly, ten times or more. This rearrangement joins TRBV10-3 to TRBJ1-1, with 7 bases lining up with TRBD1. The CDR3 covers 12 residues. Per germline, CDR1 ENHRY and CDR2 SYGVKD. Germline trimming cut 4 bases from V and 8 bases from J; bases unmatched to any gene: 4. The CDR3 protein is CAISGKDREAFF. The CDR3 DNA reads as TGTGCCATCAGTGGTAAGGACAGGGAAGCTTTCTTT.

The rearrangement joins TRBV3-1 to TRBJ1-4; D may be TRBD1 (6 bases). CDR3 length: 15 residues. Trimming took off 5 bases at V and 3 bases at J, with 13 bases between the two ends. Germline V gene data show CDR1 as LGHDT and CDR2 as YNNKEL (reference sequence). The CDR3 region has the DNA TGTGCCAGCAGCTGGGTGGACAGCCCTAATGAAAAACTGTTTTTT. This codes for CASSWVDSPNEKLFF.

V usage is TRBV7-8 and J usage is TRBJ2-5; 7 bases are a match to TRBD1. CDR1 and CDR2 (germline): SGHVS, FQNEAQ. CDR3 length: 15 residues. The junction had 7 bases not matched to a gene; V was cut back by 1 base and J by 5 bases. CDR3 sequence: CASSLEDRLVETQYF. CDR3 sequence (DNA): TGTGCCAGCAGCTTAGAGGACAGGCTAGTCGAGACCCAGTACTTC.

The chain joins TRBV6-5 to TRBJ2-1, with 8 positions matching TRBD2. CDR1 and CDR2 (germline): MNHEY, SVGAGI. With 2 bases clipped from V and 3 bases from J, the junction kept 6 bases outside the gene matches. The CDR3 is made up of 16 amino acids. Here the CDR3 reads CASSYGLAGLYNEQFF. CDR3 coding DNA: TGTGCCAGCAGTTACGGGCTAGCGGGTCTCTACAATGAGCAGTTCTTC.

The V and J genes are TRBV12-3 or TRBV12-4 and TRBJ2-5, with TRBD1 matching over 8 bases. V dropped 4 bases and J dropped 5; count of bases not matched to a gene: 9. The CDR3 contains 15 residues. The CDR3 loop is CASSSLTGVRETQYF. For the CDR3, the DNA is TGTGCCAGCAGTTCCCTGACAGGGGTGCGGGAGACCCAGTACTTC.

This clonotype was counted only a few times. CDR3 coding DNA: TGCAGCGTCCGAGGTAGATTTGATGGCTCCTACGAGCAGTACTTC. Translating gives CSVRGRFDGSYEQYF. V gene TRBV29-1 combines with J gene TRBJ2-7; no reliable D call. Looked up from germline, CDR1 is SQVTM and CDR2 is ANQGSEA. The CDR3 contains 15 residues. Trimming pared 6 bases from V and 0 bases from J, leaving 18 bases between.

This clonotype was found a few times. The chain carries TRBV9 and TRBJ2-7; 10 nucleotides agree with TRBD2. J was trimmed by 6 bases and V by 4 bases; bases with no gene match: 10. CDR3 length: 15 amino acids. Per the germline V gene, CDR1 is SGDLS and CDR2 is YYNGEE. CDR3: CASSQGASGSFEQYF. The CDR3 region has the DNA TGTGCCAGCAGCCAGGGCGCTAGCGGGAGTTTCGAGCAGTACTTC.

This clonotype was detected only a few times. This chain joins TRBV4-1 and TRBJ1-5; TRBD1 aligns across 7 bases. V trimming: 2 bases; J trimming: 5 bases; junction bases outside the gene matches: 6. Germline CDR1 is MGHRA and CDR2 is YSYEKL. This CDR3 has 15 residues. The CDR3 here is CASSQLTGADQPQHF. DNA for the CDR3: TGCGCCAGCAGCCAACTCACAGGGGCGGATCAGCCCCAGCATTTT.

This clonotype has only a few counts. The chain employs TRBV6-5 and TRBJ2-3; TRBD2 agrees at 12 bases. The CDR3 contains 15 residues. The germline V gene has CDR1 MNHEY and CDR2 SVGAGI. The J segment lost 6 bases and the V segment lost 0 bases, leaving 1 base of the junction unmatched. This chain's CDR3 is CASSYSGLAGDTQYF. The DNA of the CDR3 is TGTGCCAGCAGTTACTCGGGACTAGCGGGCGATACGCAGTATTTT.

This clonotype occurred a few times. The rearrangement joins TRBV6-4 to TRBJ2-1; the D is unclear. Germline values: CDR1 MRHNA, CDR2 SNTAGT. The CDR3 contains 16 residues. V lost 1 base, J lost 1 base, and 11 bases lay in between. CDR3: CASSDLPTMSYNEQFF. The CDR3 nucleotides are TGTGCCAGCAGTGACTTGCCGACGATGTCCTACAATGAGCAGTTCTTC.

The CDR3 is CASSLPQDFHGTGPQETQYF. The CDR3 DNA follows: TGTGCCAGCAGTTTACCGCAGGATTTCCATGGGACAGGGCCCCAAGAGACCCAGTACTTC. The chain has TRBV28 and TRBJ2-5; 9 bases match TRBD1. This CDR3 spans 20 amino acids. Losses at the gene ends were 2 bases for V and 1 base for J; bases not matched to a gene: 17. Germline V lookup: CDR1 MDHEN, CDR2 SYDVKM.

The rearrangement joins TRBV28 to TRBJ2-7; D remains ambiguous. The CDR3 loop spans 13 amino acids. V was cut by 2 bases and J by 2 bases, with 7 bases left in between. Looked up from germline, CDR1 is MDHEN and CDR2 is SYDVKM. The CDR3 loop reads CASSLNGPYEQYF. In nucleotides, the CDR3 is TGTGCCAGCAGTTTAAACGGACCCTACGAGCAGTACTTC. Based on the CDR3 plus reference TRBV28 and TRBJ2-7, the full variable domain is DVKVTQSSRYLVKRTGEKVFLECVQDMDHENMFWYRQDPGLGLRLIYFSYDVKMKEKGDIPEGYSVSREKKERFSLILESASTNQTSMYLCASSLNGPYEQYFGPGTRLTVT.

V and J are TRBV14 and TRBJ2-1; 12 nucleotides align to TRBD2. This CDR3 spans 14 amino acids. V lost 3 bases to trimming and J lost 10 bases; unmatched junction nucleotides: 4. Per the germline V gene, CDR1 is SGHDN and CDR2 is FVKESK. The CDR3: CASSHGLAGREQFF. For the CDR3, the DNA is TGTGCCAGCAGCCACGGACTAGCGGGACGAGAGCAGTTCTTC.

This clonotype was seen a few times. The rearrangement links TRBV28 to TRBJ2-7; D gene ambiguous. The V gene's germline CDR1 is MDHEN and CDR2 SYDVKM. V was pared by 8 bases and J by 0 bases, with 11 bases between. The CDR3 sequence is 13 residues long. The CDR3 DNA reads as TGTGCCAGCGGCTCTTATAGCTCCTACGAGCAGTACTTC. Protein sequence: CASGSYSSYEQYF.

The V call is TRBV20-1, the J call TRBJ2-1, with TRBD2 matching over 9 bases. Unmatched junction bases numbered 6, after V lost 5 bases and J lost 4 bases. From germline, CDR1 is DFQATT and CDR2 SNEGSKA (reference sequence). This CDR3 is 14 amino acids long. Here the CDR3 DNA reads TGCAGTGCTGGCGAAGCGGGAGGTTACAATGAGCAGTTCTTC. Its translation is CSAGEAGGYNEQFF.

This chain links TRBV29-1 with TRBJ1-1; 7 nucleotides align to TRBD1. CDR3 length: 15 amino acids. Germline V gene lookup returns CDR1 SQVTM and CDR2 ANQGSEA. V lost 5 bases to trimming and J lost 0 bases; unmatched junction nucleotides: 9. CDR3 region: CSVLPGQNLNTEAFF. The CDR3 coding sequence is TGCAGCGTTTTACCGGGACAGAACTTGAACACTGAAGCTTTCTTT.

The chain employs TRBV12-3 or TRBV12-4 and TRBJ2-5; 7 bases align to TRBD1. V lost 3 bases to trimming and J lost 3 bases; unmatched junction nucleotides: 1. The CDR3 has 13 amino acids. The CDR3 spells CASSFGTEETQYF. The CDR3 DNA follows: TGTGCCAGCAGTTTCGGGACAGAAGAGACCCAGTACTTC.

This clonotype has just a few counts. The chain recombines TRBV11-2 with TRBJ1-1, with TRBD1 as a possible D gene (6 bases). The germline CDR1 and CDR2 sequences are SGHAT and FQNNGV. CDR3 size: 15 residues. V lost 4 bases and J 1 base, leaving 13 bases between the germline ends. CDR3 region: CASSSGAFANTEAFF. CDR3 DNA sequence: TGTGCCAGCAGCTCGGGGGCATTTGCGAACACTGAAGCTTTCTTT. Full variable domain (remainder filled in from reference TRBV11-2 and TRBJ1-1): EAGVAQSPRYKIIEKRQSVAFWCNPISGHATLYWYQQILGQGPKLLIQFQNNGVVDDSQLPKDRFSAERLKGVDSTLKIQPAKLEDSAVYLCASSSGAFANTEAFFGQGTRLTVV.

The table lists this clonotype with a few counts. The chain has TRBV20-1 and TRBJ1-3, with D perhaps TRBD1 (6 bases). Germline V CDR1 and CDR2: DFQATT, SNEGSKA (reference sequence). The ends were cut back, 5 bases at V and 2 bases at J, with 16 bases in the middle. The CDR3 length is 15 residues. Here the CDR3 DNA reads TGCAGTGCTGGCCTGGACAGAAAGACTGGAAACACCATATATTTT. Translating gives CSAGLDRKTGNTIYF.

This clonotype came up a few times. The chain couples TRBV6-2 or TRBV6-3 to TRBJ2-7, with TRBD2 matching over 7 bases. There are 15 residues in the CDR3. V dropped 6 bases and J dropped 3; count of bases not matched to a gene: 11. Germline V gives CDR1 MNHEY, CDR2 SVGEGT. The CDR3 here is CASSPLVAGDYEQYF. As DNA, the CDR3 is TGTGCCAGCAGCCCGCTGGTGGCGGGAGACTACGAGCAGTACTTC.

The V call is TRBV6-5, the J call TRBJ2-5; tentative D call: TRBD1 (5 bases). V was cut by 6 bases and J by 5 bases, with 13 bases left in between. The CDR3 extends over 13 amino acids. Germline-derived CDR1 and CDR2 are MNHEY and SVGAGI. The CDR3: CASSPGFSETQYF. As DNA, the CDR3 is TGTGCCAGCAGCCCAGGGTTTTCGGAGACCCAGTACTTC.

This sequence joins TRBV4-3 and TRBJ2-7, with D unclear. The ends were cut back, 0 bases at V and 7 bases at J, with 10 bases in the middle. The CDR3 has 13 amino acids. Germline values: CDR1 LGHNA, CDR2 YSLEER. In DNA, the CDR3 is TGCGCCAGCAGCCAAGACAGCCAACGAGAGCAGTACTTC. It is translated as CASSQDSQREQYF.